This T cell receptor beta chain appears in the sequencing data of a study of T cells in Graves' hyperthyroidism and ophthalmopathy. Germline assignment: CDR1 LGHNA and CDR2 YSLEER. Trimming cost V 4 bases and J 5 bases, with 21 bases left between them. The CDR3 sequence is 17 residues long. Amplification of TCR beta CDR3 regions used RNA as the template. During a first-round RT-PCR of the TCR CDR3, the HTBI primer set was used. MiXCR was run by TCRdb on the multiplex PCR reads, yielding one entry per CDR3 protein. The data show approximately 360,000 distinct CDR3 sequences, less than 20% seen once. Hyperthyroidism was newly diagnosed in patients aged 18 to 65 (duration under 2 months). In the case of this clonotype: Given a much more abundant clone one base away, this may be a read error.

The genes are TRBV4-3 and TRBJ2-1, with D possibly being TRBD1 (5 bases). Sample: blood. The receptor was isolated from a woman in her late teens or twenties with Graves' hyperthyroidism that later progressed to Graves' ophthalmopathy. In DNA form, the CDR3 reads TGCGCCAGCAGCCCAATAGGGCAGGGTGAGGTCCACAATGAGCAGTTCTTC. It yields the protein CASSPIGQGEVHNEQFF.